The 20 T cell receptor beta chains in this list originate from one sample, sequenced in a study of blood T cell repertoires in COVID-19. The data were produced by immunoSEQ multiplex PCR, yet TCRdb's version contains in-frame clones alone and is incomplete. The top ten clones hold about 2% of a sample with roughly 160,000 clones, roughly 85% of them seen once. Sequencing was performed on peripheral blood. All receptors derive from a woman of 80 years or more with acute or convalescent COVID-19.

The rearrangement links TRBV12-3 or TRBV12-4 to TRBJ2-1, with D tentatively TRBD2 (5 bases). Trimming removed 8 bases from V and 13 bases from J, with 18 bases in between. The CDR3 consists of 12 residues. This CDR3 is CASGPSISSQFF. The CDR3 DNA reads as TGTGCCAGCGGCCCTAGCATTTCGTCTCAGTTCTTC.

The V gene is TRBV19, the J gene TRBJ1-3, with 10 bases identical to TRBD1. J lost 1 base, V lost 8 bases, and 5 bases had no gene match. In germline, CDR1 is LNHDA, CDR2 SQIVND (reference sequence). CDR3 length: 15 residues. In nucleotides, the CDR3 is TGTGCCAGTGAGACAGGGGGCATGTCTGGAAACACCATATATTTT. This translates into CASETGGMSGNTIYF. The variable domain in full, with the rest retrieved from reference TRBV19 and TRBJ1-3, is DGGITQSPKYLFRKEGQNVTLSCEQNLNHDAMYWYRQDPGQGLRLIYYSQIVNDFQKGDIAEGYSVSREKKESFPLTVTSAQKNPTAFYLCASETGGMSGNTIYFGEGSWLTVV.

This chain connects TRBV27 to TRBJ2-5, with D unclear. With 3 bases removed from V and 5 bases from J, the gap between germline ends came to 16 bases. Germline assignment: CDR1 MNHEY and CDR2 SMNVEV (reference sequence). The CDR3 is 15 amino acids. CDR3 coding DNA: TGTGCCAGCAGTTTCTCTGCGGTCCAGAGGGAGACCCAGTACTTC. As protein: CASSFSAVQRETQYF.

The J gene is TRBJ1-2, the V gene TRBV20-1; 7 positions agree with TRBD1. Germline V gene lookup returns CDR1 DFQATT and CDR2 SNEGSKA (reference sequence). There are 18 residues in the CDR3. Trimming at V came to 3 bases and at J to 0 bases, leaving 16 bases not matched to a gene. The CDR3 spells CSASGVGQDWGANYGYTF. The CDR3 DNA reads TGCAGTGCTAGTGGGGTCGGACAGGACTGGGGAGCTAACTATGGCTACACCTTC.

The chain couples TRBV3-1 (or the pseudogene TRBV3-2) to TRBJ2-2; 11 bases fit TRBD1. The CDR3 runs to 15 residues. The germline V gene encodes CDR1 LGHDT and CDR2 YNNKEL (reference sequence). J lost 6 bases, V lost 2 bases, and 2 bases had no gene match. CDR3 region: CASSQLGQGAGELFF. In nucleotides, the CDR3 is TGTGCCAGCAGCCAATTGGGACAGGGGGCCGGGGAGCTGTTTTTT.

The chain links TRBV3-1 (or the pseudogene TRBV3-2) to TRBJ2-5; possibly TRBD1 for D (6 bases). With 1 base removed from V and 7 bases from J, the gap between germline ends came to 10 bases. This CDR3 region has 13 residues. CDR1 and CDR2 (germline): LGHDT, YNNKEL (reference sequence). CDR3 residues: CASSQGPTGTQYF. The DNA of the CDR3 is TGTGCCAGCAGCCAAGGCCCGACAGGGACCCAGTACTTC.

The chain employs TRBV24-1 and TRBJ2-3; 8 bases are shared with TRBD2. CDR1 and CDR2 (germline): KGHDR, SFDVKD. With 3 bases clipped from V and 0 bases from J, the junction kept 4 bases outside the gene matches. The CDR3 is made up of 16 amino acids. CDR3 DNA: TGTGCCACCAGTGATCAAATAGCGGGGAGCACAGATACGCAGTATTTT. Amino acids: CATSDQIAGSTDTQYF.

V and J are TRBV25-1 and TRBJ1-6, with D possibly TRBD1 on 6 matching bases. The CDR3 is made up of 13 amino acids. Germline V gene sequence: CDR1 MGHDK, CDR2 SYGVNS. Between the trimmed V and J ends, which lost 4 bases and 7 bases, there was a span of 8 bases. CDR3 in amino acids: CASSVTGNSPLHF. The CDR3 bases are TGTGCCAGCAGTGTAACAGGGAATTCACCCCTCCACTTT.

The chain carries TRBV6-5 and TRBJ1-2; D might be TRBD1 (6 bases). Germline CDR1 MNHEY, CDR2 SVGAGI. The CDR3 spans 14 residues. V was trimmed by 2 bases and J by 8 bases, leaving 15 bases between them. CDR3 sequence: CASSYRGGLGGYTF. In nucleotides, the CDR3 is TGTGCCAGCAGTTACCGGGGGGGCCTCGGAGGCTACACCTTC.

The chain uses TRBV9 and TRBJ1-4; possible D gene TRBD1, 6 bases. CDR3 length: 15 amino acids. Trimming took 6 bases from V and 0 from J, leaving 12 bases between them. Germline CDR1 reads SGDLS; CDR2 reads YYNGEE. The CDR3 region has the DNA TGTGCCAGCACTCCCGGACAGTCAACTAATGAAAAACTGTTTTTT. Translation gives CASTPGQSTNEKLFF.

This clone is a singleton in its sample. J is TRBJ1-5 and V is TRBV28, with TRBD1 matching 8 bases. V was pared by 2 bases and J by 5 bases, with 2 bases of the junction left unmatched. The CDR3 sequence is 14 residues long. The germline V gene has CDR1 MDHEN and CDR2 SYDVKM. The CDR3 loop is CASSLPGGYQPQHF. In nucleotides, the CDR3 is TGTGCCAGCAGTTTACCAGGGGGCTATCAGCCCCAGCATTTT.

The CDR3 spells CASSAEIISGVEQYF. The CDR3 region has the DNA TGTGCCAGCAGCGCCGAAATAATCTCGGGGGTCGAGCAGTACTTC. The chain links TRBV11-2 to TRBJ2-7; a weak D match, TRBD2 (6 bases). V lost 5 bases and J lost 6, with 20 bases in between. The germline V gene encodes CDR1 SGHAT and CDR2 FQNNGV. This CDR3 is 15 amino acids long.

This clone was seen only a few times. The V and J genes are TRBV7-3 and TRBJ2-7; D perhaps matches TRBD1 (7 bases). The V end lost 5 bases, the J end lost 6 bases, and 17 bases lay between the germline ends. The germline gives CDR1 SGHTA, CDR2 FQGTGA. The CDR3 runs to 14 residues. The CDR3 sequence: CASSIAGGLGEQYF. The CDR3, as DNA: TGTGCCAGCAGCATAGCAGGGGGGCTTGGCGAGCAGTACTTC.

V usage is TRBV7-9 and J usage is TRBJ2-3; TRBD1 is a possible D gene (6 bases). The CDR3 is 15 residues long. Trimming stripped 5 bases from V and 4 bases from J, with 16 bases between. Germline assignment: CDR1 SEHNR and CDR2 FQNEAQ (reference sequence). For the CDR3, the DNA is TGTGCCAGCAGCCGTACCACAGGGAACCCAGATACGCAGTATTTT. Amino acids: CASSRTTGNPDTQYF. Drawing the rest from reference TRBV7-9 and TRBJ2-3, the complete variable domain is DTGVSQNPRHKITKRGQNVTFRCDPISEHNRLYWYRQTLGQGPEFLTYFQNEAQLEKSRLLSDRFSAERPKGSFSTLEIQRTEQGDSAMYLCASSRTTGNPDTQYFGPGTRLTVL.

This chain links TRBV7-8 with TRBJ2-5; maybe TRBD2 (5 bases). This CDR3 is 14 amino acids long. Trimming took off 5 bases at V and 7 bases at J, with 17 bases between the two ends. The germline gives CDR1 SGHVS, CDR2 FQNEAQ. In DNA, the CDR3 is TGTGCCAGCAGCCGAGCAGGACTGGCGGGGACCCAGTACTTC. This sequence encodes CASSRAGLAGTQYF.

The chain links TRBV15 to TRBJ2-3; 10 bases align to TRBD1. Germline V CDR1 and CDR2: LNHNV, YYDKDF (reference sequence). Unmatched junction bases numbered 8, after V lost 4 bases and J lost 4 bases. This CDR3 has 16 residues. CDR3 sequence reads: CATSTRTGGNPDTQYF. DNA for the CDR3: TGTGCCACCAGCACAAGGACAGGGGGTAACCCAGATACGCAGTATTTT.

The chain carries TRBV9 and TRBJ1-1; 7 nucleotides match TRBD1. The J segment lost 1 base and the V segment lost 2 bases, leaving 5 bases of the junction unmatched. The CDR3 loop spans 15 amino acids. Germline V lookup: CDR1 SGDLS, CDR2 YYNGEE. The CDR3 is CASSVVGTANTEAFF. The CDR3 DNA is TGTGCCAGCAGCGTCGTCGGGACAGCGAACACTGAAGCTTTCTTT. The full variable domain, completed using reference TRBV9 and TRBJ1-1, is DSGVTQTPKHLITATGQRVTLRCSPRSGDLSVYWYQQSLDQGLQFLIQYYNGEERAKGNILERFSAQQFPDLHSELNLSSLELGDSALYFCASSVVGTANTEAFFGQGTRLTVV.

This clone was picked up a small number of times. The chain employs TRBV10-3 and TRBJ1-1, with D possibly being TRBD1 (5 bases). This CDR3 spans 13 amino acids. V was clipped by 10 bases and J by 0 bases, with 12 bases between them. Germline-derived CDR1 and CDR2 are ENHRY and SYGVKD. The CDR3 nucleotides read TGTGCCACCACGGGGGACTTGAACACTGAAGCTTTCTTT. This encodes CATTGDLNTEAFF.

The gene calls are TRBV5-6 and TRBJ1-3, with 7 positions matching TRBD1. This CDR3 contains 13 residues. The V and J ends lost 4 bases and 9 bases, in that order; junction bases with no gene match: 7. Germline values: CDR1 SGHDT, CDR2 YYEEEE. The CDR3 DNA reads TGTGCCAGCAGCGACGGACAGGCAGCCACCATATATTTT. Its translation: CASSDGQAATIYF.

This clone has a handful of counts. In DNA form, the CDR3 reads TGTGCCAGCAGCCTACCCTACAGGAACGAGCAGTTCTTC. It encodes CASSLPYRNEQFF. J is TRBJ2-1 and V is TRBV27; D perhaps matches TRBD1 (5 bases). The CDR3 extends over 13 amino acids. Germline loops: CDR1 MNHEY, CDR2 SMNVEV (reference sequence). V was pared by 6 bases and J by 10 bases, with 16 bases between.